This T cell receptor (beta chain) was sequenced in a study of cytomegalovirus exposure and HLA in healthy donors. Study background: Earlier findings included roughly 120 million unique TCR beta sequences obtained from 180 million or so T cells. Roughly 80 million unique TCRs from HLA-typed donors made up an early data release.

Germline lookup yields CDR1 SGHRS and CDR2 YFSETQ. The V gene end was trimmed by 5 bases and the J gene end by 6 bases; junction bases not matched to a gene: 7. This CDR3 is built from 15 residues. Primers for the PCR totalled 60 Vbeta and 13 Jbeta. Assay used: immunoSEQ multiplex PCR; TCRdb lists only in-frame clones, some missing. The table includes more than 150,000 clones, approximately 80% detected once. The sample taken for sequencing was PBMCs. This TCR was sampled from a boy between 5 and 17 years old in good health and CMV-seronegative. The chain recombines TRBV5-1 with TRBJ1-4, with 10 bases lining up with TRBD1. CDR3 sequence reads: CASSWTGGSDEKLFF. CDR3 nucleotide sequence: TGCGCCAGCAGTTGGACAGGGGGATCCGATGAAAAACTGTTTTTT.